A selection of T cell receptor beta chains follows, all from one sample in a study of T-cell memory formation after mild COVID-19. TCRdb used MiXCR to reprocess the 5' RACE reads, holding one entry per CDR3 protein. The sample has 360,000 or so distinct CDR3 sequences, 25% to 30% seen once. Source material: PBMCs or a T cell subset sorted from them (not recorded which). The receptor source for this set is an adult woman who had mild COVID-19 (a few samples of this study predate the infection). Cell type and time point are not known. Both conserved end residues are part of each CDR3. Fields, in order: D gene, V gene, clone size, J gene, CDR3 DNA, CDR3 protein. The D gene is left open where the match is weak. The size field is filled for only some rows; it gives once, few, many or a size class.

TRBD2	TRBV7-8	.	TRBJ2-4	TGTGCCAGCAGCCGGATCCGGGGGGACATTCAGTACTTC	CASSRIRGDIQYF
TRBD2	TRBV3-1	.	TRBJ2-5	TGTGCCAGCAGCGTAGGCGGGGGGCTGTACCAAGAGACCCAGTACTTC	CASSVGGGLYQETQYF
.	TRBV5-1	few	TRBJ2-3	TGCGCCAGCAGCTTGGGGGCCCTCCCCGCGGGCACAGATACGCAGTATTTT	CASSLGALPAGTDTQYF
TRBD2	TRBV7-9	few	TRBJ2-1	TGTGCCAGCAGCCGGACTAGCGGACGTTCTAAGAATGAGCAGTTCTTC	CASSRTSGRSKNEQFF
.	TRBV6-5	.	TRBJ1-4	TGTGCCAGCAGTTTGGGGACGCGAGGGGAAAAACTGTTTTTT	CASSLGTRGEKLFF
.	TRBV7-2	.	TRBJ1-1	TGTGCCAGCGGGGATCCTAACACTGAAGCTTTCTTT	CASGDPNTEAFF
.	TRBV2	many	TRBJ2-5	TGTGCCAGCAGTGAGGAAGAGACCCAGTACTTC	CASSEEETQYF
TRBD2	TRBV5-1	.	TRBJ2-2	TGCGCCAGCAAAGGACTAGCGGCGAACACCGGGGAGCTGTTTTTT	CASKGLAANTGELFF
TRBD1	TRBV4-2	few	TRBJ1-1	TGTGCCAGCAGCCTCGACAGGGCGGGGGGGAGAACTGAAGCTTTCTTT	CASSLDRAGGRTEAFF
.	TRBV15	.	TRBJ2-1	TGTGCCACCAGCAGAGATTTACAGATTACTTACAATGAGCAGTTCTTC	CATSRDLQITYNEQFF
.	TRBV29-1	once	TRBJ1-2	TGCAGCGCTAGGGAGAACTATGGCTACACCTTC	CSARENYGYTF
TRBD1	TRBV4-1	few	TRBJ1-2	TGCGCCAGCCGCGGGACAGCCCACTATGGCTACACCTTC	CASRGTAHYGYTF
.	TRBV29-1	few	TRBJ1-1	TGCAGCGTTGAGGATGGCAACATGAACACTGAAGCTTTCTTT	CSVEDGNMNTEAFF
.	TRBV29-1	few	TRBJ2-7	TGCAGCGTTGTCTGGGGCAGCTTCTACGAGCAGTACTTC	CSVVWGSFYEQYF
.	TRBV5-6	.	TRBJ1-2	TGTGCCAGCGGTTGGGGGCAGTATGACTATGGCTACACCTTC	CASGWGQYDYGYTF
.	TRBV12-3/TRBV12-4	.	TRBJ2-3	TGTGCCAGCAGCTCCTTAGGGATCACAGATACGCAGTATTTT	CASSSLGITDTQYF
.	TRBV7-6	.	TRBJ2-3	TGTGCCAGCAGCTTACGGCATTATCGGGACGGTAGCACAGATACGCAGTATTTT	CASSLRHYRDGSTDTQYF
.	TRBV7-2	.	TRBJ2-3	TGTGCCAGCAGCTCCGGGGGGCGGGTTCGGGCAGATACGCAGTATTTT	CASSSGGRVRADTQYF
TRBD1	TRBV30	few	TRBJ1-1	TGTGCCTGGAGTTCGGGACAGGGGAACACTGAAGCTTTCTTT	CAWSSGQGNTEAFF
TRBD1	TRBV20-1	many	TRBJ1-1	TGCAGTGCTAGACTAATCGCCGGGACAGGACGCATGAACACTGAAGCTTTCTTT	CSARLIAGTGRMNTEAFF
TRBD1	TRBV2	.	TRBJ2-5	TGTGCCAGCAGCCCCACACCGACAGGGACGGAGACCCAGTACTTC	CASSPTPTGTETQYF
.	TRBV7-8	.	TRBJ1-6	TGTGCCAGCAGCATTCGCCCGGGCCCCGATTCACCCCTCCACTTT	CASSIRPGPDSPLHF
.	TRBV7-6	few	TRBJ2-1	TGTGCCAGCAGCTTAGAATGGAATGAGCAGTTCTTC	CASSLEWNEQFF
TRBD2	TRBV3-1	.	TRBJ2-1	TGTGCCAGCAGCGGGCGGACTAGCGGGAGTCGCAATGAGCAGTTCTTC	CASSGRTSGSRNEQFF
.	TRBV5-6	many	TRBJ1-1	TGTGCCAGCAGCTGGGGACAACTGGCCTCGTGGGCTTTCTTT	CASSWGQLASWAFF
.	TRBV9	few	TRBJ1-3	TGTGCCAGCAGCGTTAGTGGGATATGGGCAAACACCATATATTTT	CASSVSGIWANTIYF
TRBD2	TRBV7-2	few	TRBJ2-3	TGTGCCAGCAGCTCCCTAGCGGGAATAGCAGATACGCAGTATTTT	CASSSLAGIADTQYF
.	TRBV7-9	.	TRBJ1-1	TGTGCCAGCGAGGGAGCTTTCTTT	CASEGAFF
.	TRBV7-9	few	TRBJ2-7	TGTGCCAGCAGCTTAGCGGGCGCGGGTTACGAGCAGTACTTC	CASSLAGAGYEQYF